The 31 T cell receptor beta chains reported below all come from one sample, sequenced in a study of tumor-infiltrating lymphocytes in primary liver carcinoma (dated by TCRdb to the late 2010s). Sequencing used an Illumina HiSeq 2500. Using a constant-region primer and ProtoScript II reverse transcriptase, TCRbeta-specific cDNA was reverse-transcribed from roughly 500 ng total RNA. Three nested multiplex PCR rounds, following a slightly modified ARM-PCR procedure, were used to build the TCRbeta libraries. Each of the first two PCR rounds ran for around 9 cycles and used multiplex TRBV1-TRBV30 forward primers together with a Cbeta reverse primer. The raw public reads went through TCRdb reprocessing: fastp at Q25, MiXCR clone calling, in-frame beta chains kept. Every CDR3 protein is listed once, alongside the most common genes and DNA of its rows. Present in this sample are 35,000 to 50,000 distinct CDR3 sequences, 75% of which were seen just once. Together, the top ten hold about 38% of the sample.

Without any cell sorting, total RNA and DNA were extracted together from approximately 20-30 mg of bulk tissue using the AllPrep DNA/RNA mini kit. Sequenced input: tumor-adjacent normal liver tissue. Receptor source: a woman aged 25 to 39 with primary liver carcinoma and hepatitis B virus infection.

Note on this clonotype: This clone may be a read error of a much larger clone one base away. The V call is TRBV15, the J call TRBJ2-7, with D perhaps matching TRBD1 (8 bases). This CDR3 has 14 residues. Trimming pared 7 bases from V and 1 base from J, leaving 14 bases between. Germline values: CDR1 LNHNV, CDR2 YYDKDF (reference sequence). The CDR3 region is CATISGTGSYEQYF. CDR3 nucleotide sequence: TGTGCCACCATCAGCGGGACAGGTTCCTACGAGCAGTACTTC.

This chain links TRBV11-2 with TRBJ2-3, with TRBD2 identical over 8 bases. This CDR3 is built from 17 residues. CDR1 is SGHAT and CDR2 is FQNNGV in the germline V gene. With 5 bases clipped from V and 12 bases from J, the junction kept 22 bases outside the gene matches. CDR3 DNA sequence: TGTGCCAGCAGCCATCGAGGGAGCGGGAGTCTCACAGATATTCAGTATTTT. Its protein product is CASSHRGSGSLTDIQYF.

To note about this clonotype: An end of the junction does not agree with germline; a read error may underlie this. The V call is TRBV4-3, the J call TRBJ2-3; 8 positions agree with TRBD1. The CDR3 contains 16 residues. Germline assignment: CDR1 LGHNA and CDR2 YSLEER. CDR3 amino acids: CASSQDGRGHSDMQYF. The CDR3 DNA reads TGCGCCAGCAGCCAAGATGGCAGGGGGCATTCAGATATGCAGTATTTT.

This rearrangement joins TRBV4-1 to TRBJ2-7; 7 bases align to TRBD1. V shed 5 bases and J 0 bases; nucleotides not matched to a gene: 7. CDR1 is MGHRA, CDR2 YSYEKL, per germline. The CDR3 spans 15 residues. As DNA, the CDR3 is TGCGCCAGCAGCTATACATGGGACAGCTCCTACGAGCAGTACTTC. This sequence encodes CASSYTWDSSYEQYF.

Remarks on this clonotype: Germline and junction disagree at one end, which may indicate a read error. The gene calls are TRBV7-9 and TRBJ1-1; TRBD1 is a possible D gene (6 bases). CDR3 length equals 12 residues. Germline loops: CDR1 SEHNR, CDR2 FQNEAQ (reference sequence). CDR3 sequence: CAISWDNTETFF. CDR3 bases: TGTGCCATCAGCTGGGACAACACTGAAACTTTCTTT.

CDR3 bases: TGTGCCAGCAACCGGGACACCTTATCATACGAGCAGTACTTC. Residues: CASNRDTLSYEQYF. The chain recombines TRBV11-2 with TRBJ2-7; D is perhaps TRBD1 (6 bases). Germline V gene sequence: CDR1 SGHAT, CDR2 FQNNGV. This CDR3 comprises 14 residues. The V gene lost 7 bases and the J gene lost 4 bases, with 17 bases spanning the gap.

This rearrangement joins TRBV7-2 to TRBJ2-1; 8 bases line up with TRBD1. J lost 6 bases, V lost 9 bases, and 10 bases had no gene match. CDR3 length equals 14 residues. CDR1 is SGHTA and CDR2 is FQGNSA in the germline V gene. For the CDR3, the DNA is TGTGCCAGTAGCCAGAAGACAGGGGCCAATGAGCAGTTCTTC. Protein: CASSQKTGANEQFF.

As concerns this clonotype: This is likely a read error, given that the CDR3 carries no conserved phenylalanine or tryptophan at its end. V is TRBV12-3 or TRBV12-4 and J is TRBJ1-1; no definite D call. This CDR3 comprises 15 residues. CDR3 nucleotide sequence: TGTGCCAGCAGTTTAGCTGGGCCCTTGAACATTGAAGCTTTCGTT. Its protein is CASSLAGPLNIEAFV.

V is TRBV12-5 and J is TRBJ1-1; 7 positions agree with TRBD1. This CDR3 has 14 amino acids. The V gene end was trimmed by 5 bases and the J gene end by 5 bases; junction bases not matched to a gene: 8. Germline V gives CDR1 LGHNT, CDR2 FRNRAP. As DNA, the CDR3 is TGTGCTAGTGGTCTTGAGACAGGGCGTACTGAAGCTTTCTTT. It codes for CASGLETGRTEAFF. Full variable domain (rest looked up from reference TRBV12-5 and TRBJ1-1): DARVTQTPRHKVTEMGQEVTMRCQPILGHNTVFWYRQTMMQGLELLAYFRNRAPLDDSGMPKDRFSAEMPDATLATLKIQPSEPRDSAVYFCASGLETGRTEAFFGQGTRLTVV.

The J gene is TRBJ1-6, the V gene TRBV6-1; weak D call: TRBD1 (5 bases). Germline V gives CDR1 MNHNS, CDR2 SASEGT. The CDR3 loop spans 14 amino acids. This chain's CDR3 is CTIDSGTENSPLHF. As DNA, the CDR3 is TGTACCATCGATTCCGGGACGGAGAATTCACCCCTCCACTTT.

This clonotype is a singleton in its sample. The conserved phenylalanine or tryptophan normally closing the CDR3 is absent here, so this likely arose from a read error. The chain joins TRBV10-3 to TRBJ2-3; the match to TRBD2 covers 11 bases. The CDR3 is 15 amino acids. CDR1 is ENHRY and CDR2 is SYGVKD in the germline V gene. CDR3 amino acids: CATTSGSHSTVTQYL. Here the CDR3 DNA reads TGTGCCACTACTAGCGGGAGTCATAGCACAGTTACGCAGTATTTA.

Note on this clonotype: At one end the junction does not follow the germline gene, possibly because of a read error. Here the CDR3 reads CASSRFKSSSYEQCF. In nucleotides, the CDR3 is TGTGCCAGCAGCCGTTTTAAGAGCAGCTCCTACGAACAGTGCTTC. The chain recombines TRBV6-2 or TRBV6-3 with TRBJ2-7, with D uncertain. Looked up from germline, CDR1 is MNHEY and CDR2 is SVGEGT. CDR3 length: 15 amino acids.

A word on this clonotype: Since the CDR3 does not end with the conserved phenylalanine or tryptophan, this likely comes from a read error. The chain combines TRBV11-2 with TRBJ2-3; D possibly uses TRBD1 or TRBD2 (6 bases each). Trimming removed 8 bases from V and 0 bases from J, with 18 bases in between. Germline V gives CDR1 SGHAT, CDR2 FQNNGV. The CDR3 sequence is 16 residues long. In nucleotides, the CDR3 is TGTGCCAGCGGTCGCAAGGGGGGCCTAAGCACAGATACGCAGTATTAT. It specifies CASGRKGGLSTDTQYY.

This clonotype was counted a few times. This clone may be a read error of a much larger clone one base away. No conserved phenylalanine or tryptophan ends this CDR3, so it is likely a read error. This rearrangement joins TRBV28 to TRBJ2-3; D possibly corresponds to TRBD1 (5 bases). Germline CDR1 is MDHEN and CDR2 is SYDVKM. CDR3 length: 12 amino acids. The V end lost 7 bases, the J end lost 7 bases, and 12 bases lay between the germline ends. The CDR3 DNA follows: TGTGCCAGCAACAGGCCAACCAATACGCAGTATTAT. It is translated as CASNRPTNTQYY.

This clonotype has ten or more counts. The chain employs TRBV5-1 and TRBJ1-2; D gene unclear. This CDR3 contains 17 residues. CDR1 is SGHRS and CDR2 is YFSETQ in the germline V gene. Trimming removed 3 bases from V and 7 bases from J, with 25 bases in between. CDR3 bases: TGCGCCAGCAGCTGGGGAGCGGGAGGCGGACTCCCCTCTGGCTACACCTTC. Residues: CASSWGAGGGLPSGYTF.

This clonotype was observed a handful of times. J is TRBJ1-5 and V is TRBV12-3 or TRBV12-4, with D possibly matching TRBD1 (6 bases). CDR3 length: 13 amino acids. V was trimmed by 5 bases and J by 6 bases, leaving 11 bases between them. CDR3 DNA: TGTGCCAGCAGTACAGGGACGGCTCAGCCCCAGCATTTT. It is translated as CASSTGTAQPQHF.

This clonotype was detected a few times. The rearrangement uses TRBV4-2 and TRBJ2-7, with D tentatively TRBD1 (5 bases). Per germline, CDR1 LGHNA and CDR2 YNFKEQ. This CDR3 is built from 15 residues. The germline V and J ends were trimmed by 4 bases and 2 bases, with 15 bases remaining between them. CDR3 sequence (DNA): TGTGCCAGCAGCCCCAGGACAAGGGATCCCTACGAGCAGTACTTC. Protein: CASSPRTRDPYEQYF.

As regards this clonotype: Since the CDR3 does not end with the conserved phenylalanine or tryptophan, this likely comes from a read error. The DNA is omitted, as the CDR3 cannot be located on it reliably, and the CDR3 follows TCRdb's listing. The V call is TRBV6-7, the J call TRBJ2-4; TRBD2 is the table's D call and was not checked against the DNA. TRBV6-7 is marked as an open reading frame, function uncertain. The CDR3 totals 20 residues, both ends included. CDR3 amino acids: CASSYSSTEAPARAKNIRYL.

Notes on this clonotype: Since the CDR3 does not end with the conserved phenylalanine or tryptophan, this likely comes from a read error. The DNA is left out, because the CDR3 cannot be placed on it with certainty; the CDR3 is given as TCRdb lists it. CDR3 sequence reads: CASSHADLGSGANVMTI. The rearrangement links TRBV4-3 to TRBJ2-6. The CDR3 comprises 17 residues, both ends counted. Germline CDR1 is LGHNA and CDR2 is YSLEER.

As concerns this clonotype: Here the CDR3 omits its conserved ending phenylalanine or tryptophan, so a read error is the likely source. The CDR3, as DNA: TGTGCCAGCACCCAAGATTGGAATGAGCAGTACTCC. Translated: CASTQDWNEQYS. The chain links TRBV4-2 to TRBJ2-7, with D uncertain. This CDR3 contains 12 residues. The germline CDR1 and CDR2 sequences are LGHNA and YNFKEQ.

The rearrangement uses TRBV11-2 and TRBJ1-1; possibly TRBD1 for D (5 bases). This CDR3 spans 14 amino acids. CDR1 and CDR2 from the germline V gene are SGHAT and FQNNGV. The V end was cut by 0 bases, the J end by 8 bases, with 13 bases between. The CDR3 coding sequence is TGTGCCAGCAGCTTAGAGAGGGGCAGGACGGAAGCTTTCTTT. Translated, it gives CASSLERGRTEAFF.

Notes on this clonotype: The junction and the germline gene differ at one end; a read error may be behind it. The chain employs TRBV7-8 and TRBJ2-7, with 10 bases fitting TRBD1. CDR1 SGHVS and CDR2 FQNEAQ come from the germline V gene. The CDR3 has 16 amino acids. CDR3 DNA sequence: TGTGCCAGCATCTTAGGACAGGGACAGGGGAGCCGCGAGCAGTACTTC. It encodes CASILGQGQGSREQYF.

For this clonotype: This CDR3 fails to terminate in the conserved phenylalanine or tryptophan, so it likely reflects a read error. The DNA is omitted, as the CDR3 cannot be located on it reliably, and the CDR3 follows TCRdb's listing. V usage is TRBV6-1 and J usage is TRBJ2-7; the listed D gene, TRBD1, was not tested against the DNA. The CDR3 contains 14 residues when both ends are counted. Per germline, CDR1 MNHNS and CDR2 SASEGT. The chain's CDR3 is CASSLEGGVYEQHL.

Note on this clonotype: The junction and the germline gene differ at one end; a read error may be behind it. The chain uses TRBV6-1 and TRBJ2-6; a weak D match, TRBD1 (5 bases). This CDR3 contains 16 residues. The germline CDR1 and CDR2 sequences are MNHNS and SASEGT. For the CDR3, the DNA is TGTGCCAGCAGTGAAAGGCAATACTCTGGGGCCAACATCCTGACTTTC. Encoded protein: CASSERQYSGANILTF.

This chain connects TRBV11-2 to TRBJ2-1; D is unresolved. The CDR3 is made up of 15 amino acids. Germline-derived CDR1 and CDR2 are SGHAT and FQNNGV. Written as DNA, the CDR3 is TGTGCTGGCAGCTTAGAACCTGTTACTTACAATGAGCAGTTCTTC. Its translation is CAGSLEPVTYNEQFF.

Worth noting for this clonotype: Germline is not matched at one junction end, which may reflect a read error. The V and J genes are TRBV5-6 and TRBJ2-6, with D uncertain. Germline V CDR1 and CDR2: SGHDT, YYEEEE. The CDR3 covers 17 residues. CDR3 nucleotide sequence: TGTGCCAGCAACCAGGACGGCAGCTTCTCTGGGACCAACGTCCTGACTTTC. Its protein product is CASNQDGSFSGTNVLTF.

This clonotype appeared many times. The V and J genes are TRBV7-9 and TRBJ2-3; TRBD1 matches 9 bases. J lost 3 bases, V lost 0 bases, and 10 bases had no gene match. CDR1 and CDR2 (germline): SEHNR, FQNEAQ (reference sequence). CDR3 length: 18 amino acids. CDR3 DNA sequence: TGTGCCAGCAGCTTAGCAGGGACAGGGAGTTTGTGGACAGATACGCAGTATTTT. This sequence encodes CASSLAGTGSLWTDTQYF.

To note about this clonotype: Mismatch with germline at one junction end may stem from a read error. The chain uses TRBV11-2 and TRBJ2-7; possibly TRBD1 for D (6 bases). The germline CDR1 and CDR2 sequences are SGHAT and FQNNGV. The CDR3 has 15 residues. CDR3 protein: CANSLDMTGRYEQYF. The DNA of the CDR3 is TGTGCCAACAGCTTAGACATGACAGGACGCTACGAGCAGTACTTC.

Concerning this clonotype: The CDR3 ends on some other residue instead of the conserved phenylalanine or tryptophan, so this is likely a read error. The chain uses TRBV28 and TRBJ2-3; 11 bases align to TRBD2. CDR1 is MDHEN, CDR2 SYDVKM, per germline. This CDR3 spans 14 amino acids. CDR3 residues: CASTSSGRPDTQYS. The CDR3 DNA follows: TGCGCCAGCACCTCTAGCGGGAGGCCAGATACGCAGTATTCT.

This clonotype is classed as medium-sized. V gene TRBV7-9 combines with J gene TRBJ2-5; unclear D gene. With 6 bases removed from V and 5 bases from J, the gap between germline ends came to 7 bases. The germline CDR1 and CDR2 sequences are SEHNR and FQNEAQ (reference sequence). There are 11 residues in the CDR3. The CDR3 nucleotides are TGTGCCAGCAGATTTAGGGAGACCCAGTACTTC. Protein: CASRFRETQYF.

There are a few counts of this clonotype. A much larger clone differs by one base, so this may be a read error. The chain combines TRBV11-2 with TRBJ2-7; D not resolved. V was pared by 3 bases and J by 6 bases, with 12 bases between. Germline V CDR1 and CDR2: SGHAT, FQNNGV. The CDR3 sequence is 13 residues long. CDR3 nucleotides: TGTGCCAGCAGCTTTGACATGGGCAGCGAGCAGTACTTC. Its translation: CASSFDMGSEQYF.